The 7 T cell receptor beta chains given below trace back to one sample, sequenced in a study of regulatory T cells in long-lasting Graves disease. The time point was: persistent/refractory GD, antithyroid drugs over 5 years with positive TRAb. RNA from PBMCs was the source of the TCR library. Construction of the TCR beta libraries employed iRepertoire HTBI primers in conjunction with Arm-PCR of CDR3 regions. TCRdb recomputed calls from the multiplex PCR reads with MiXCR, one row per CDR3 protein. Altogether about 460,000 distinct CDR3 sequences are present, approximately 23% being singletons, with the ten largest covering over 10%. The sample was peripheral blood mononuclear cells (PBMCs), taken when the disease was refractory, from a patient treated with antithyroid drugs. Receptors were obtained from a female donor with Graves disease.

This clonotype showed up just a few times. V and J are TRBV3-1 and TRBJ1-1, with 7 bases fitting TRBD1. The CDR3 is 15 residues long. CDR1 and CDR2 (germline): LGHDT, YNNKEL (reference sequence). The V gene end was trimmed by 0 bases and the J gene end by 5 bases; junction bases not matched to a gene: 6. As DNA, the CDR3 is TGTGCCAGCAGCCAAGATAGGACAGGATGGACTGAAGCTTTCTTT. Translation gives CASSQDRTGWTEAFF.

This CDR3 reads CSARERTRLTDTQYF. In nucleotides, the CDR3 is TGCAGTGCTAGAGAAAGGACTAGACTGACAGATACGCAGTATTTT. J is TRBJ2-3 and V is TRBV20-1; 7 positions agree with TRBD2. Germline CDR1 DFQATT, CDR2 SNEGSKA (reference sequence). The CDR3 sequence is 15 residues long. V lost 0 bases, J lost 3 bases, and 6 bases stayed unmatched.

This clonotype occurred many times. The chain combines TRBV2 with TRBJ1-3; 7 nucleotides agree with TRBD1. CDR1 is SNHLY and CDR2 is FYNNEI in the germline V gene. Trimming at V came to 6 bases and at J to 1 base, leaving 6 bases not matched to a gene. This CDR3 contains 15 residues. The CDR3 DNA sequence: TGTGCCAGCAGCTCCAGGGACAGATCTGGAAACACCATATATTTT. Its translation: CASSSRDRSGNTIYF.

This clonotype occurred once. An end of the junction differs from the germline gene, which may be a read error. This chain joins TRBV5-4 and TRBJ2-5; D is unresolved. CDR1 SGHNT and CDR2 YYREEE come from the germline V gene (reference sequence). There are 15 residues in the CDR3. CDR3 amino acids: CASSQVLDQRETQYF. The CDR3 nucleotides read TGCGCCAGCAGCCAAGTCCTGGACCAGCGAGAGACCCAGTACTTC.

This clonotype was observed a single time. This rearrangement joins TRBV7-9 to TRBJ2-7, with D hard to call. This CDR3 contains 13 residues. CDR1 is SEHNR and CDR2 is FQNEAQ in the germline V gene (reference sequence). V lost 1 base and J lost 5, with 9 bases in between. The CDR3, as DNA: TGTGCCAGCAGCTTAGTGGGCGTGCACGAGCAGTACTTC. Amino acids: CASSLVGVHEQYF.

Concerning this clonotype: A much larger clone sits a single nucleotide away, making a read error possible. The rearrangement uses TRBV28 and TRBJ2-2; D is undetermined. This CDR3 region has 13 residues. The V gene's germline CDR1 is MDHEN and CDR2 SYDVKM. CDR3 region: CVSIRADTGELFF. As DNA, the CDR3 is TGTGTCAGCATTAGGGCAGACACCGGGGAGCTGTTTTTT.

This clonotype was counted many times. CDR3 nucleotides: TGTGCCAGCAGCTTAGGGCTCGAAAACGAGCAGTACTTC. Translation gives CASSLGLENEQYF. V and J are TRBV11-2 and TRBJ2-7; D is unclear. Germline CDR1 reads SGHAT; CDR2 reads FQNNGV. V gave up 1 base and J gave up 5 bases, with 9 bases separating them. The CDR3 extends over 13 amino acids.